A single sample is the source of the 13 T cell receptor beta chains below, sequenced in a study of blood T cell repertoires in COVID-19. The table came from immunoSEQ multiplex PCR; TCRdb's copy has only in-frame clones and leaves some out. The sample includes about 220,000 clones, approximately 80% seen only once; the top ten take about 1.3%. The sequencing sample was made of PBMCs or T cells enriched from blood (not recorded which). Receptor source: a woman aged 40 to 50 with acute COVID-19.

This CDR3 reads CASSPGGNSPLHF. The CDR3 nucleotides are TGTGCCAGCAGCCCCGGAGGTAATTCACCCCTCCACTTT. This chain links TRBV7-3 with TRBJ1-6; D gene ambiguous. The CDR3 consists of 13 residues. The V gene lost 5 bases and the J gene lost 6 bases, with 8 bases spanning the gap. Germline CDR1 is SGHTA and CDR2 is FQGTGA.

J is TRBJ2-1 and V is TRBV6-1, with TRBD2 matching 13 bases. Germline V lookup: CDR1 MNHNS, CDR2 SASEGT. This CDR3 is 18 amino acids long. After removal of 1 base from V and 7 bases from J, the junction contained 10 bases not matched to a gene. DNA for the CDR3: TGTGCCAGCAGTGAAGGACGGACTAGCGGGAGTCTTCAGAATGAGCAGTTCTTC. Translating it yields CASSEGRTSGSLQNEQFF.

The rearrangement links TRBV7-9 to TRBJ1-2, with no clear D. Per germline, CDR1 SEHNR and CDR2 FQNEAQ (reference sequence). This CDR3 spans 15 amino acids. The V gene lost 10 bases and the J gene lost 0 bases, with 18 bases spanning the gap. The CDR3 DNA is TGTGCCATGTTTGCGGCTGGGTCCCCTAACTATGGCTACACCTTC. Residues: CAMFAAGSPNYGYTF.

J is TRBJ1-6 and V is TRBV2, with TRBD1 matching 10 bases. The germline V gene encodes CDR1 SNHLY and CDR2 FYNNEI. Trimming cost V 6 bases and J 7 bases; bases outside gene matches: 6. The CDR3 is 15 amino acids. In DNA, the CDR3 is TGTGCCAGCAGAACCGGGACAGGGGAGAATTCACCCCTCCACTTT. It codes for CASRTGTGENSPLHF. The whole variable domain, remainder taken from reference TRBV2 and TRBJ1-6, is EPEVTQTPSHQVTQMGQEVILRCVPISNHLYFYWYRQILGQKVEFLVSFYNNEISEKSEIFDDQFSVERPDGSNFTLKIRSTKLEDSAMYFCASRTGTGENSPLHFGNGTRLTVT.

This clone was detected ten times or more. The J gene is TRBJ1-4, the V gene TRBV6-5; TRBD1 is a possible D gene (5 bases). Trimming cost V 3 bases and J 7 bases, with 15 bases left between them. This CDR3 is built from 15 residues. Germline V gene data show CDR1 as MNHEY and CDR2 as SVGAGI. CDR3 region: CASSYQWGGGEKLFF. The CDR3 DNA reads TGTGCCAGCAGTTATCAATGGGGGGGTGGTGAAAAACTGTTTTTT.

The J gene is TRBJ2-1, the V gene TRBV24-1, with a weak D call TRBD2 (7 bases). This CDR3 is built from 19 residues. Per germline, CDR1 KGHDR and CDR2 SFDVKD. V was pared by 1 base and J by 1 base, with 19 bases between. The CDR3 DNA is TGTGCCACCAGTGATTTAGGTCCCGGGGGCGGGGGTTCCTACAATGAGCAGTTCTTC. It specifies CATSDLGPGGGGSYNEQFF.

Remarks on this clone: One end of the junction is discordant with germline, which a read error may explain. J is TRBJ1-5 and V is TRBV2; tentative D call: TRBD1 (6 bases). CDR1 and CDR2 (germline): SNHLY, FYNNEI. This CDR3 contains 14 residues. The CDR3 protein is CASREGGDNQPQHF. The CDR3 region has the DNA TGTGCCAGCAGGGAAGGGGGGGACAATCAGCCCCAGCATTTT.

The CDR3 DNA follows: TGTGCCAGCAGCTCCCGGACAGGGTGGTACGAGCAGTACTTC. This sequence encodes CASSSRTGWYEQYF. The rearrangement links TRBV11-2 to TRBJ2-7; 8 bases agree with TRBD1. Germline CDR1 is SGHAT and CDR2 is FQNNGV. Unmatched junction bases numbered 6, after V lost 4 bases and J lost 4 bases. CDR3 length equals 14 residues. Using reference TRBV11-2 and TRBJ2-7 for the parts outside the CDR3, the full variable domain is EAGVAQSPRYKIIEKRQSVAFWCNPISGHATLYWYQQILGQGPKLLIQFQNNGVVDDSQLPKDRFSAERLKGVDSTLKIQPAKLEDSAVYLCASSSRTGWYEQYFGPGTRLTVT.

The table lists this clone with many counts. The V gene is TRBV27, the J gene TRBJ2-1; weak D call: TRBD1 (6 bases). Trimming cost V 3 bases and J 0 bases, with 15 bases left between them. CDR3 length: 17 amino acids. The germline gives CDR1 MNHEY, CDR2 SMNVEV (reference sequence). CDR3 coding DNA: TGTGCCAGCAGTTTCGGACAGACCTTTAGCTCCTACAATGAGCAGTTCTTC. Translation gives CASSFGQTFSSYNEQFF.

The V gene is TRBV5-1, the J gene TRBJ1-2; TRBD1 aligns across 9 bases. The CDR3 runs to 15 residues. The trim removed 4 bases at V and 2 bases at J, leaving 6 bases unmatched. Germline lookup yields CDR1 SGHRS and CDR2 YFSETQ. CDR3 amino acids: CASSQAGTGNYGYTF. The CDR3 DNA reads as TGCGCCAGCAGCCAGGCCGGGACAGGGAACTATGGCTACACCTTC.

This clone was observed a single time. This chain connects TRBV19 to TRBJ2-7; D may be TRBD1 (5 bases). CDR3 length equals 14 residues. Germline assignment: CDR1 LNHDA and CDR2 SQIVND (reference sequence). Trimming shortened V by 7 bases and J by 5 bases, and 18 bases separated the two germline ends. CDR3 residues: CASILQAGSHEQYF. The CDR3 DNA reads TGTGCCAGTATCCTCCAGGCAGGGTCCCACGAGCAGTACTTC.

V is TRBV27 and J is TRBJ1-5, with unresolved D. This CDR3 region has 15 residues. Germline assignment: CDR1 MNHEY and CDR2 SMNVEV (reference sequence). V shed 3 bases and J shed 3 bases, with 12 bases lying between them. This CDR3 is CASSLFGDINQPQHF. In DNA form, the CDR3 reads TGTGCCAGCAGTTTGTTTGGAGATATCAATCAGCCCCAGCATTTT.

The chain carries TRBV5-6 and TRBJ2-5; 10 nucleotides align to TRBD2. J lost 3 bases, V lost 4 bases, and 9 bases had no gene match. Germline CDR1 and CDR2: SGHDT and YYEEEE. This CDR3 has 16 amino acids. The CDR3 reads CASSTRRLAGKETQYF. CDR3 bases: TGTGCCAGCAGCACCCGCCGACTAGCGGGCAAAGAGACCCAGTACTTC.